Shown below are 28 T cell receptor beta chains from a single sample sequenced in a study of T cells in Graves' hyperthyroidism and ophthalmopathy. The CDR3 regions of TCR beta were amplified from RNA transcripts. Researchers ran a first-round RT-PCR on the TCR CDR3 using the HTBI primer set. TCRdb fed the multiplex PCR reads into MiXCR, producing one record per CDR3 protein. This table holds over 650,000 distinct CDR3 sequences, about 17% found once. What was sequenced was blood. These receptors originate from a man between 18 and 35 years old with Graves' hyperthyroidism.

This clonotype appeared many times. The V call is TRBV12-3 or TRBV12-4, the J call TRBJ1-2; the match to TRBD1 covers 9 bases. CDR3 length: 17 residues. Trimming at V came to 3 bases and at J to 0 bases, leaving 8 bases not matched to a gene. DNA for the CDR3: TGTGCCAGCAGTTTCTACAGGGGGCTCCAAGCTAACTATGGCTACACCTTC. Amino acids: CASSFYRGLQANYGYTF.

This clonotype appeared many times. This sequence joins TRBV11-2 and TRBJ2-3, with TRBD2 matching 14 bases. This CDR3 has 17 residues. Losses at the gene ends were 1 base for V and 5 bases for J; bases not matched to a gene: 5. The germline V gene encodes CDR1 SGHAT and CDR2 FQNNGV. CDR3 nucleotide sequence: TGTGCCAGCAGCTTAGCGGGACTAGCGGGAGCGGTAGATACGCAGTATTTT. Translation: CASSLAGLAGAVDTQYF. The whole variable domain, filled in from reference TRBV11-2 and TRBJ2-3, reads EAGVAQSPRYKIIEKRQSVAFWCNPISGHATLYWYQQILGQGPKLLIQFQNNGVVDDSQLPKDRFSAERLKGVDSTLKIQPAKLEDSAVYLCASSLAGLAGAVDTQYFGPGTRLTVL.

In its sample, this clonotype was seen a few times. The CDR3 region is CASSPLDWERKLFF. The CDR3 region has the DNA TGTGCCAGCAGCCCATTGGATTGGGAGCGAAAACTGTTTTTT. The rearrangement links TRBV11-2 to TRBJ1-4; D is undetermined. The CDR3 length is 14 residues. The germline CDR1 and CDR2 sequences are SGHAT and FQNNGV. Trimming removed 5 bases from V and 10 bases from J, with 17 bases in between.

This clonotype was recorded a few times. The genes are TRBV12-3 or TRBV12-4 and TRBJ2-7; D is perhaps TRBD2 (6 bases). Trimming shortened V by 8 bases and J by 2 bases, and 19 bases separated the two germline ends. The CDR3 totals 15 residues. CDR3 DNA: TGTGCCAGCGCCGGACCGGGGGAGCTACCCTACGAGCAGTACTTC. This sequence encodes CASAGPGELPYEQYF.

This clonotype was found many times. This chain joins TRBV18 and TRBJ1-1; TRBD1 agrees at 7 bases. The J segment lost 4 bases and the V segment lost 7 bases, leaving 9 bases of the junction unmatched. This CDR3 is built from 14 residues. The germline V gene encodes CDR1 KGHSH and CDR2 LQKENI. The CDR3 spells CASYPTGSGTEAFF. The CDR3 DNA is TGTGCCAGCTATCCGACAGGGAGCGGCACTGAAGCTTTCTTT.

About this clonotype: At one end the junction does not follow the germline gene, possibly because of a read error. This chain joins TRBV2 and TRBJ2-3, with 8 bases aligning to TRBD2. CDR1 and CDR2 from the germline V gene are SNHLY and FYNNEI. CDR3 length: 17 amino acids. Written as DNA, the CDR3 is TGCGCCAGCAGCCAAGTTGGGCGCAAGCGGGAGTTAGATACGCAGTATTTT. Its protein product is CASSQVGRKRELDTQYF.

Only a few counts were recorded for this clonotype. The chain joins TRBV6-1 to TRBJ1-6; 9 nucleotides line up with TRBD1. This CDR3 has 15 residues. V lost 6 bases, J lost 5 bases, and 5 bases stayed unmatched. Germline lookup yields CDR1 MNHNS and CDR2 SASEGT. This chain's CDR3 is CASSLRTGDNSPLHF. CDR3 nucleotide sequence: TGTGCCAGCAGCTTGCGGACAGGGGATAATTCACCCCTCCACTTT.

This chain joins TRBV4-3 and TRBJ2-7, with D perhaps TRBD2 (5 bases). CDR1 and CDR2 from the germline V gene are LGHNA and YSLEER. CDR3 length: 16 amino acids. V shed 3 bases and J shed 4 bases, with 19 bases lying between them. CDR3 amino acids: CASSQEWGEILYEQYF. The CDR3 coding sequence is TGCGCCAGCAGCCAGGAGTGGGGAGAGATCTTGTACGAGCAGTACTTC.

This clonotype was observed at least ten times. The J gene is TRBJ1-5, the V gene TRBV5-5, with D perhaps TRBD1 (5 bases). There are 13 residues in the CDR3. V lost 5 bases, J lost 7 bases, and 13 bases lay in between. Germline CDR1 is SGHKS and CDR2 is YYEKEE (reference sequence). CDR3 nucleotides: TGTGCCAGCAGGAGGGACGGCGGGCAGCCCCAGCATTTT. It codes for CASRRDGGQPQHF.

This clonotype has just a few counts. The gene calls are TRBV20-1 and TRBJ2-7, with 7 bases fitting TRBD2. Germline V gives CDR1 DFQATT, CDR2 SNEGSKA (reference sequence). CDR3 length: 16 residues. V was pared by 6 bases and J by 3 bases, with 17 bases of the junction left unmatched. CDR3 in amino acids: CSAQSPNSGSDYEQYF. CDR3 DNA: TGCAGTGCCCAAAGCCCTAATAGCGGGTCCGACTACGAGCAGTACTTC.

This clonotype has just a few counts. The V call is TRBV28, the J call TRBJ2-7; 8 bases map to TRBD1. The CDR3 contains 14 residues. CDR1 is MDHEN and CDR2 is SYDVKM in the germline V gene. V shed 3 bases and J 2 bases; nucleotides not matched to a gene: 3. This CDR3 is CASSFGGQAYEQYF. As DNA, the CDR3 is TGTGCCAGCAGTTTTGGGGGACAGGCCTACGAGCAGTACTTC.

There are many counts of this clonotype. The V and J genes are TRBV2 and TRBJ2-7; 10 bases agree with TRBD2. The CDR3 is made up of 14 amino acids. With V trimmed by 6 bases and J by 2 bases, 4 bases remained unmatched. Germline V gene data show CDR1 as SNHLY and CDR2 as FYNNEI. This CDR3 reads CASRDSGRPYEQYF. The CDR3 DNA follows: TGTGCCAGCAGAGATAGCGGGAGGCCCTACGAGCAGTACTTC.

This clonotype was detected only a few times. The CDR3 loop reads CRAPGVNYGYTF. The CDR3 DNA reads as TGCAGGGCCCCCGGGGTGAACTATGGCTACACCTTC. This chain uses TRBV20-1 with TRBJ1-2; D unresolved. Germline assignment: CDR1 DFQATT and CDR2 SNEGSKA (reference sequence). The CDR3 consists of 12 residues.

The chain links TRBV19 to TRBJ1-5; D may be TRBD1 (6 bases). This CDR3 comprises 15 residues. V shed 6 bases and J shed 4 bases, with 16 bases lying between them. Germline V gene data show CDR1 as LNHDA and CDR2 as SQIVND (reference sequence). The DNA of the CDR3 is TGTGCCAGTAGCTCGAGGGGGGACCCTAATCAGCCCCAGCATTTT. Amino acid sequence: CASSSRGDPNQPQHF. The full variable domain, with the rest looked up from reference TRBV19 and TRBJ1-5, is DGGITQSPKYLFRKEGQNVTLSCEQNLNHDAMYWYRQDPGQGLRLIYYSQIVNDFQKGDIAEGYSVSREKKESFPLTVTSAQKNPTAFYLCASSSRGDPNQPQHFGDGTRLSIL.

The rearrangement uses TRBV6-1 and TRBJ1-1; D not resolved. CDR1 is MNHNS, CDR2 SASEGT, per germline. V lost 10 bases to trimming and J lost 2 bases, with 14 bases between them. The CDR3 is 13 amino acids. The CDR3, as DNA: TGTGCCACCATCGGGGAGTTTAACACTGAAGCTTTCTTT. Translated, it gives CATIGEFNTEAFF.

CDR3 protein: CASSYPSGRKQETQYF. In DNA, the CDR3 is TGTGCCAGCAGTTATCCTAGCGGGAGGAAGCAAGAGACCCAGTACTTC. This chain joins TRBV6-1 and TRBJ2-5; 11 bases line up with TRBD2. Germline V gene lookup returns CDR1 MNHNS and CDR2 SASEGT. Trimming at V came to 5 bases and at J to 2 bases, leaving 7 bases not matched to a gene. The CDR3 spans 16 residues.

V gene TRBV9 combines with J gene TRBJ2-1, with 10 nucleotides matching TRBD2. The germline gives CDR1 SGDLS, CDR2 YYNGEE. The CDR3 runs to 16 residues. Germline trimming cut 2 bases from V and 2 bases from J; bases unmatched to any gene: 4. CDR3 DNA sequence: TGTGCCAGCAGCGTTGGGCTAGCGGGAGCCTACAATGAGCAGTTCTTC. Its translation: CASSVGLAGAYNEQFF. The full variable domain, its missing parts supplied by reference TRBV9 and TRBJ2-1, is DSGVTQTPKHLITATGQRVTLRCSPRSGDLSVYWYQQSLDQGLQFLIQYYNGEERAKGNILERFSAQQFPDLHSELNLSSLELGDSALYFCASSVGLAGAYNEQFFGPGTRLTVL.

This clonotype was observed a handful of times. The CDR3 nucleotides are TGTGCCAGCAGTTTATCCCCTTTCGGGAACGAGCAGTACTTC. Translated, it gives CASSLSPFGNEQYF. The chain uses TRBV27 and TRBJ2-7; D might be TRBD2 (5 bases). Germline V gene data show CDR1 as MNHEY and CDR2 as SMNVEV (reference sequence). V lost 0 bases and J 5 bases, leaving 11 bases between the germline ends. This CDR3 has 14 amino acids.

This clonotype was seen many times. The genes are TRBV6-1 and TRBJ1-2, with D uncertain. The CDR3 runs 13 residues. The germline V and J ends were trimmed by 5 bases and 7 bases, with 14 bases remaining between them. Germline values: CDR1 MNHNS, CDR2 SASEGT. The DNA of the CDR3 is TGTGCCAGCAGTTACGTGAAGGGCGGTGGCTACACCTTC. It is translated as CASSYVKGGGYTF.

This clonotype was picked up many times. The chain uses TRBV24-1 and TRBJ2-7; TRBD1 aligns across 7 bases. The CDR3 contains 13 residues. Germline CDR1 reads KGHDR; CDR2 reads SFDVKD. The V segment lost 9 bases and the J segment 5 bases; nucleotides outside the gene matches: 9. The CDR3 coding sequence is TGTGCCACCCAACTGACAGGGCGTGACGAGCAGTACTTC. Protein product: CATQLTGRDEQYF.

This clonotype has a handful of counts. The V gene is TRBV2, the J gene TRBJ1-5; D might be TRBD1 (5 bases). The V end was cut by 0 bases, the J end by 5 bases, with 8 bases between. From germline, CDR1 is SNHLY and CDR2 FYNNEI. The CDR3 runs 14 residues. The CDR3 DNA sequence: TGTGCCAGCAGTGAAGCGGAGGGGTATCAGCCCCAGCATTTT. Its protein product is CASSEAEGYQPQHF.

This clonotype was recorded at least ten times. The genes are TRBV20-1 and TRBJ2-5; 13 positions agree with TRBD2. Germline values: CDR1 DFQATT, CDR2 SNEGSKA (reference sequence). Trimming at V came to 3 bases and at J to 5 bases, leaving 3 bases not matched to a gene. This CDR3 is 14 amino acids long. The CDR3 coding sequence is TGCAGTGCTAGCTGGGGACTAGCGGGGGAGACCCAGTACTTC. This sequence encodes CSASWGLAGETQYF.

This clonotype is a singleton in its sample. This clone may be a read error of a much larger clone one base away. Given the absence of the conserved phenylalanine or tryptophan at the CDR3 end, a read error is likely. J is TRBJ2-7 and V is TRBV7-3, with D hard to call. The CDR3 spans 15 residues. Germline V lookup: CDR1 SGHTA, CDR2 FQGTGA. Trimming pared 2 bases from V and 0 bases from J, leaving 11 bases between. CDR3 amino acids: CASSLYSSSSYEQYL. DNA of the CDR3: TGTGCCAGCAGCTTATATAGCAGTTCCTCCTACGAGCAGTACTTA.

This clonotype was seen only a few times. V is TRBV7-3 and J is TRBJ1-6; D call uncertain. Germline V gene data show CDR1 as SGHTA and CDR2 as FQGTGA. V was clipped by 2 bases and J by 6 bases, with 17 bases between them. The CDR3 length is 17 residues. Written as DNA, the CDR3 is TGTGCCAGCAGCTTACTTAGGGAAACCGCGGGTAATTCACCCCTCCACTTT. Translating it yields CASSLLRETAGNSPLHF.

This clonotype was observed at least ten times. The rearrangement joins TRBV30 to TRBJ2-3; no definite D call. V was clipped by 1 base and J by 5 bases, with 7 bases between them. Germline V gene lookup returns CDR1 GTSNPN and CDR2 SVGIG (reference sequence). The CDR3 has 12 residues. CDR3 in DNA: TGTGCCTGGAGTGGTCCGATAGATACGCAGTATTTT. Amino acids: CAWSGPIDTQYF.

The V call is TRBV4-3, the J call TRBJ2-7; D possibly corresponds to TRBD1 (6 bases). The CDR3 is 15 residues long. CDR1 is LGHNA, CDR2 YSLEER, per germline. V lost 1 base and J 4 bases, leaving 14 bases between the germline ends. The CDR3 DNA sequence: TGCGCCAGCAGCCAAGCCTGGCAGGGGATTTACGAGCAGTACTTC. It yields the protein CASSQAWQGIYEQYF.

The rearrangement links TRBV4-1 to TRBJ2-7; perhaps TRBD2 as D (6 bases). This CDR3 spans 15 amino acids. CDR1 MGHRA and CDR2 YSYEKL come from the germline V gene. V was trimmed by 5 bases and J by 1 base, leaving 15 bases between them. As DNA, the CDR3 is TGCGCCAGCAGCTTCCGCGCGGGACCATCCTACGAGCAGTACTTC. Translated, it gives CASSFRAGPSYEQYF.

This clonotype showed up just a few times. The V and J genes are TRBV2 and TRBJ2-3; D unclear. V gave up 10 bases and J gave up 6 bases, with 20 bases separating them. Germline V gene sequence: CDR1 SNHLY, CDR2 FYNNEI. The CDR3 is made up of 14 amino acids. The CDR3 sequence: CAIRFVEMGDTQYF. In DNA, the CDR3 is TGTGCCATTCGGTTCGTGGAAATGGGCGATACGCAGTATTTT.